This T cell receptor beta chain was identified in a study of cytomegalovirus exposure and HLA in healthy donors (dated by TCRdb to about 2017). As for the study more broadly: A later analysis indicated that the 95 to 150 validation repertoires were generated on the platform also employed for the 650 to 850 repertoires of the first cohort. In addition to the first cohort of approximately 670 subjects, a separate validation cohort of 120 different subjects was used. To predict cytomegalovirus infection status, the study combined high-throughput TCR immunosequencing, statistical association of individual TCRs with disease status, and machine learning. The study aimed to test whether signatures of past pathogen exposure could be identified by cataloging public T cell receptors. General findings and caveats noted by the study authors: The classifier was reported to diagnose cytomegalovirus status with high specificity and sensitivity in both the original cohort and the validation cohort. Most TCR sequences were seen in very few donors, while some public TCRs were found in many individuals. A later analysis lacked HLA typing for the validation cohort, so it scored co-occurrence in that cohort across all 110 or so repertoires. A later analysis found that TCRs clustered in the first cohort also tended to co-occur in the roughly 120 validation repertoires, with 94% of cluster scores above 0. A few of the identified cytomegalovirus-associated TCR beta chains were confirmed in vitro to be specific for cytomegalovirus antigens. The study listed 150 to 200 TCR beta chains as associated with cytomegalovirus. The authors suggested that the approach could potentially be extended to other disease states and immunological phenotypes.

About this clone: It lacks a known antigen. No base quality information exists; no much larger clone differs at one position.

The donors were included in the validation cohort of 120 subjects, a group kept apart from the roughly 700-subject first cohort. From the cysteine through the phenylalanine, the CDR3 covers 15 amino acids. The kept DNA is CDR3 alone, 45 bases in frame from the first base. CDR1 LGHNA and CDR2 YNFKEQ were looked up in the germline V gene. Trimming at the junction amounts to 1 base on V and 1 base on J, and the germline ends lie 11 bases apart. To prepare the library, the immunoSEQ multiplex PCR assay was applied. On the authors' methods: A statistical classification framework was built to diagnose cytomegalovirus status from the catalog of TCR beta chain sequences. This immuneACCESS table, as held by TCRdb, lists in-frame sequences with V and J called but not all clones. Of the missing ones, under half trace to an unresolved V gene in checked studies; the others have no known cause. Clonal size and the V and J genes are those of that table, whereas D and trimming came from the DNA. This sample has over 150,000 clones in its table, and about 89% of those were observed once. Of the sample, more than 2.5% falls within the top ten clones.

The receptor's source is a woman aged 18-29 years in good health and CMV-seropositive. Material: PBMCs. In this chain, TRBV4-2 is recombined with TRBJ2-7; the D gene cannot be named for sure. The DNA sequence is TGTGCCAGCAGCCAAGGATTCGCTAGTTCCTACGAGCAGTACTTC. Its translation reads: CASSQGFASSYEQYF.